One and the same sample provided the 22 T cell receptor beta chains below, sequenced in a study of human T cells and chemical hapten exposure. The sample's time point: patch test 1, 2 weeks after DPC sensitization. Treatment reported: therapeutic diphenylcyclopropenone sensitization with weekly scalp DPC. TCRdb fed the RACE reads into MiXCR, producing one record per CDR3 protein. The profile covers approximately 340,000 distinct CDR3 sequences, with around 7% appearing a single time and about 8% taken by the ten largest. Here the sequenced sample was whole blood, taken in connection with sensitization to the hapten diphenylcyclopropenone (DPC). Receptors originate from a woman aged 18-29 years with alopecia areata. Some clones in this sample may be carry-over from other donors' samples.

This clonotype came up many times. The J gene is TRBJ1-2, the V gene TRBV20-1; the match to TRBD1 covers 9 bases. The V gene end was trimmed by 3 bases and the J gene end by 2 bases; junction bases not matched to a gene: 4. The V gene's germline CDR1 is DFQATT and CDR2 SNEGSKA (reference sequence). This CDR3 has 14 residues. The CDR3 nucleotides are TGCAGTGCTAGGGGGGACAGGGCGAACTATGGCTACACCTTC. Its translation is CSARGDRANYGYTF.

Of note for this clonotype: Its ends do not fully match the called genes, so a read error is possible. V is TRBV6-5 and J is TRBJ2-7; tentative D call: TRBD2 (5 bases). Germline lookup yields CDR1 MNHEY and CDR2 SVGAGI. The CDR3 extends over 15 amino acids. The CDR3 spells CASGYSRVGAYEQYF. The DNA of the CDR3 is TGTGCCAGCGGTTACTCCCGCGTGGGAGCCTACGAGCAGTACTTC.

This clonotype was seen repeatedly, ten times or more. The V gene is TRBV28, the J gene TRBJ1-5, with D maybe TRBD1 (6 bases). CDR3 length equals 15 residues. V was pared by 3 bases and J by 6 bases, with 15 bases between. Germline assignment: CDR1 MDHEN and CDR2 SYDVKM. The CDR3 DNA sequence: TGTGCCAGCAGTTTTGACAGGCAAGGGAGTCAGCCCCAGCATTTT. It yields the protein CASSFDRQGSQPQHF.

The CDR3 sequence: CASSSDGRSNQPQHF. CDR3 in DNA: TGTGCCAGCAGCTCGGACGGGCGCTCAAATCAGCCCCAGCATTTT. The V gene is TRBV5-5, the J gene TRBJ1-5; D is undetermined. Germline values: CDR1 SGHKS, CDR2 YYEKEE (reference sequence). The CDR3 consists of 15 residues. With 3 bases removed from V and 4 bases from J, the gap between germline ends came to 14 bases.

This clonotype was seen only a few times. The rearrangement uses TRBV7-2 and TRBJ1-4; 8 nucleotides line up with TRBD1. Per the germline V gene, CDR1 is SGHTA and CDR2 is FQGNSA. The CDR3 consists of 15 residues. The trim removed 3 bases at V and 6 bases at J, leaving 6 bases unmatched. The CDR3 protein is CASSLSGQGDEKLFF. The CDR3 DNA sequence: TGTGCCAGCAGCTTGAGCGGACAGGGTGATGAAAAACTGTTTTTT. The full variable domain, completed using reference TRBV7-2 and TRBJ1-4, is GAGVSQSPSNKVTEKGKDVELRCDPISGHTALYWYRQSLGQGLEFLIYFQGNSAPDKSGLPSDRFSAERTGGSVSTLTIQRTQQEDSAVYLCASSLSGQGDEKLFFGSGTQLSVL.

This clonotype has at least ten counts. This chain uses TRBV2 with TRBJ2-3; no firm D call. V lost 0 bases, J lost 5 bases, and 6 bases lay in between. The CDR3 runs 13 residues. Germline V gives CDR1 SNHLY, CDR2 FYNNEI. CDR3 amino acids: CASSEAEVDTQYF. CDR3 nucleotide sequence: TGTGCCAGCAGTGAAGCGGAAGTAGATACGCAGTATTTT.

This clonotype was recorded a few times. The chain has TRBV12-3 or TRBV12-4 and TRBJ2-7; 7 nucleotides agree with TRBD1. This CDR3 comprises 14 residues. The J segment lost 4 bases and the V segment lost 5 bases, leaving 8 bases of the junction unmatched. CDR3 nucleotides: TGTGCCAGCAGTCCACCGACAGGGTTATACGAGCAGTACTTC. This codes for CASSPPTGLYEQYF.

Written as DNA, the CDR3 is TGTGCCAGCAGTTACGGACAGGGGGTTTTGCCCCTCCACTTT. Protein product: CASSYGQGVLPLHF. The rearrangement uses TRBV6-2 or TRBV6-3 and TRBJ1-6; 10 bases agree with TRBD1. The length of the CDR3 is 14 residues. Germline lookup yields CDR1 MNHEY and CDR2 SVGEGT. J gave up 13 bases and V 2 bases, and 5 bases lay outside the gene matches.

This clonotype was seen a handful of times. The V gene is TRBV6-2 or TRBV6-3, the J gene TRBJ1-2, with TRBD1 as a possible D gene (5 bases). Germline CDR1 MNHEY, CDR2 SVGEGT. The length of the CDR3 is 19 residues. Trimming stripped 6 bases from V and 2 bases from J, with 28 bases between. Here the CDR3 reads CASSPTAPRYGASNYGYTF. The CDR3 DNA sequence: TGTGCCAGCAGCCCGACAGCTCCACGTTATGGGGCCAGCAACTATGGCTACACCTTC.

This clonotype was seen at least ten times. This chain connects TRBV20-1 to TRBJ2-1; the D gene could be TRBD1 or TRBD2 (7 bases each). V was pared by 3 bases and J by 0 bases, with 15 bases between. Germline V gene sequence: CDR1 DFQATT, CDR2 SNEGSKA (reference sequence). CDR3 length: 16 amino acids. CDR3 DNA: TGCAGTGCTAGTCGACTAGCAGGGGGCTCCTACAATGAGCAGTTCTTC. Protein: CSASRLAGGSYNEQFF.

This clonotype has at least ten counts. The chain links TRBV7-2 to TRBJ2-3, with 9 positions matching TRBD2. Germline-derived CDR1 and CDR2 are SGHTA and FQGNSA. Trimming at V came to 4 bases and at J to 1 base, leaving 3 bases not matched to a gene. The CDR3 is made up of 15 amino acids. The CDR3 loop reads CASSSSGVGTDTQYF. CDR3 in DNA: TGTGCCAGCAGCTCTAGCGGGGTTGGCACAGATACGCAGTATTTT.

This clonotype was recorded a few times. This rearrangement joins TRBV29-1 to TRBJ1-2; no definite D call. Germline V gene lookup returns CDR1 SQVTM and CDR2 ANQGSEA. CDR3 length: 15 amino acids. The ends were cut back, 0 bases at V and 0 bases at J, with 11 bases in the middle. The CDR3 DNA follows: TGCAGCGTTGAAGAGAGGGCATTTCCTAACTATGGCTACACCTTC. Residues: CSVEERAFPNYGYTF.

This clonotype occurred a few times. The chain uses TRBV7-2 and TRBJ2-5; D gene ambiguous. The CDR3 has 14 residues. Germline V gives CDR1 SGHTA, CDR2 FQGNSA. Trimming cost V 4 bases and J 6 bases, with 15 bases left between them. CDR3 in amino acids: CASSSAREPKTQYF. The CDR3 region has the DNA TGTGCCAGCAGCTCTGCTAGAGAGCCTAAGACCCAGTACTTC.

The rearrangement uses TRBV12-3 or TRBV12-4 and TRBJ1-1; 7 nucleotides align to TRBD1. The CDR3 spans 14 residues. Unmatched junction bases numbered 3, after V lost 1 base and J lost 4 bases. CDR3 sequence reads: CASSLVTGSTEAFF. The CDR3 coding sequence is TGTGCCAGCAGTTTAGTGACAGGGAGCACTGAAGCTTTCTTT.

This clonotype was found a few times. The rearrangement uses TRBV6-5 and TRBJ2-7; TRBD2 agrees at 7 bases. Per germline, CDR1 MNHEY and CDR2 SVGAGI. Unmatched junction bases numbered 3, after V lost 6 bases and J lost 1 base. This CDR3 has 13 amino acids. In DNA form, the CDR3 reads TGTGCCAGCAGAGCGGGACGGTCCTACGAGCAGTACTTC. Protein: CASRAGRSYEQYF.

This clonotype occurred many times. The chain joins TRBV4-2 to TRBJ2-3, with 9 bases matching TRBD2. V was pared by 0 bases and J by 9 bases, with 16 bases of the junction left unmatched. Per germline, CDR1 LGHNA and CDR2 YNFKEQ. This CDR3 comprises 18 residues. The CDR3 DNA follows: TGTGCCAGCAGCCAAGATCTGAGCGCGGCGGGGGGGTGGCTGACGCAGTATTTT. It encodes CASSQDLSAAGGWLTQYF.

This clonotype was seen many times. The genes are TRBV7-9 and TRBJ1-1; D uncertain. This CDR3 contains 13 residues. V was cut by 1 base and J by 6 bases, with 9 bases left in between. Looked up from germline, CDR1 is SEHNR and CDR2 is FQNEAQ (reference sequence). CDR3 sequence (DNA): TGTGCCAGCAGCTTAGTGGCGTCTGCTGAAGCTTTCTTT. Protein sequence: CASSLVASAEAFF.

The DNA of the CDR3 is TGTGCCAGCACTCTCCAGACAGGGCGGGAGACCCAGTACTTC. This sequence encodes CASTLQTGRETQYF. V and J are TRBV6-1 and TRBJ2-5, with TRBD1 matching 7 bases. The length of the CDR3 is 14 residues. Germline CDR1 and CDR2: MNHNS and SASEGT. V lost 7 bases to trimming and J lost 5 bases; unmatched junction nucleotides: 10.

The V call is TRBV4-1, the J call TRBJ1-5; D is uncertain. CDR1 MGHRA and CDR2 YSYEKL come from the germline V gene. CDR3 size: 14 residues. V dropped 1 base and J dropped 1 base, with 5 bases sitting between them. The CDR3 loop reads CASSQGPSNQPQHF. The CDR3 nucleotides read TGCGCCAGCAGCCAAGGGCCGAGCAATCAGCCCCAGCATTTT.

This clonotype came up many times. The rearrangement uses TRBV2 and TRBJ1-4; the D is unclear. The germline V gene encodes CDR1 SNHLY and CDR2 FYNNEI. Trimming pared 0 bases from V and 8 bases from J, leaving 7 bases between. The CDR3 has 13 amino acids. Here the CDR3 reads CASSEAPDEKLFF. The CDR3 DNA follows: TGTGCCAGCAGTGAAGCGCCGGACGAAAAACTGTTTTTT.

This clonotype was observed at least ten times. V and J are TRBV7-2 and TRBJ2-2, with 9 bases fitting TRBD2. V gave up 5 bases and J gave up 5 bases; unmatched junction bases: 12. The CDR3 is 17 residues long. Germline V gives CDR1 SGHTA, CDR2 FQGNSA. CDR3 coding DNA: TGTGCCAGCAGCCTTTCAGCGGGGGGCCCGCGGACCGGGGAGCTGTTTTTT. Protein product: CASSLSAGGPRTGELFF. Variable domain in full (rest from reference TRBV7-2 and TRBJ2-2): GAGVSQSPSNKVTEKGKDVELRCDPISGHTALYWYRQSLGQGLEFLIYFQGNSAPDKSGLPSDRFSAERTGGSVSTLTIQRTQQEDSAVYLCASSLSAGGPRTGELFFGEGSRLTVL.

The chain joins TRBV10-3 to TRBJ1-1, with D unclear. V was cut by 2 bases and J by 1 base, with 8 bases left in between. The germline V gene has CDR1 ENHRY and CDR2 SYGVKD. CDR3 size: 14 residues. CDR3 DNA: TGTGCCATCAGTGAGGGGGATAAGAACACTGAAGCTTTCTTT. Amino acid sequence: CAISEGDKNTEAFF.